Following are 32 T cell receptor beta chains from one sample sequenced in a study of shared T cell receptors in the human thymus. Clones were read by immunoSEQ multiplex PCR, and TCRdb kept only the in-frame ones, dropping some. There are 640,000 or so clones in the sample; more than 70% occur only once, and roughly 0.0094% lies in the top ten. These data also formed part of another study, on human thymus T cells.

The sequencing input was thymocytes. The receptors come from a boy under two years old with a congenital heart defect.

The chain carries TRBV7-2 and TRBJ2-7, with D possibly being TRBD2 (6 bases). The V and J ends lost 6 bases and 2 bases respectively, with 14 bases between them. Germline V gene lookup returns CDR1 SGHTA and CDR2 FQGNSA. The CDR3 runs to 14 residues. CDR3 in amino acids: CASSHTVAAYEQYF. The CDR3 DNA is TGTGCCAGCAGTCACACAGTAGCGGCCTACGAGCAGTACTTC.

The chain links TRBV10-3 to TRBJ2-7, with TRBD2 identical over 13 bases. With V trimmed by 2 bases and J by 7 bases, 8 bases remained unmatched. The germline gives CDR1 ENHRY, CDR2 SYGVKD. This CDR3 contains 16 residues. Here the CDR3 DNA reads TGTGCCATCAGTGAGCTACTAGCGGGAGGGTTGGGGGAGCAGTACTTC. Amino acids: CAISELLAGGLGEQYF.

The rearrangement links TRBV28 to TRBJ2-3; 10 positions match TRBD2. The CDR3 is 17 amino acids. Germline loops: CDR1 MDHEN, CDR2 SYDVKM. J lost 1 base, V lost 3 bases, and 7 bases had no gene match. DNA of the CDR3: TGTGCCAGCAGTTTCCCCCTCAGCGGGAGGGGCACAGATACGCAGTATTTT. Protein: CASSFPLSGRGTDTQYF.

V and J are TRBV4-3 and TRBJ1-4; unclear D gene. The V gene lost 0 bases and the J gene lost 8 bases, with 10 bases spanning the gap. This CDR3 region has 14 residues. Per germline, CDR1 LGHNA and CDR2 YSLEER. CDR3 sequence: CASSQDRPGEKLFF. In nucleotides, the CDR3 is TGCGCCAGCAGCCAAGACAGGCCTGGGGAAAAACTGTTTTTT.

V and J are TRBV4-3 and TRBJ2-7; 7 bases map to TRBD1. V was pared by 1 base and J by 3 bases, with 6 bases of the junction left unmatched. Germline values: CDR1 LGHNA, CDR2 YSLEER. This CDR3 contains 15 residues. CDR3 DNA sequence: TGCGCCAGCAGCCAAGTATGGGGACAGATCTACGAGCAGTACTTC. Translating gives CASSQVWGQIYEQYF.

This CDR3 is CAWKKQGPTYEQYF. The CDR3 DNA reads TGTGCCTGGAAAAAACAGGGGCCCACCTACGAGCAGTACTTC. The J gene is TRBJ2-7, the V gene TRBV30; 7 nucleotides match TRBD1. This CDR3 contains 14 residues. V lost 4 bases to trimming and J lost 2 bases; unmatched junction nucleotides: 8. Germline V lookup: CDR1 GTSNPN, CDR2 SVGIG (reference sequence).

The chain couples TRBV5-6 to TRBJ2-1; 10 bases match TRBD1. V lost 7 bases and J lost 5; bases outside the gene matches: 9. Germline V gene sequence: CDR1 SGHDT, CDR2 YYEEEE. The CDR3 totals 15 residues. The DNA of the CDR3 is TGTGCCAGCGGACCCCGGGACAGGGGCAACAATGAGCAGTTCTTC. It codes for CASGPRDRGNNEQFF.

This chain uses TRBV5-6 with TRBJ2-1, with TRBD2 matching over 9 bases. J was trimmed by 7 bases and V by 0 bases; bases with no gene match: 17. The CDR3 sequence is 19 residues long. The germline V gene encodes CDR1 SGHDT and CDR2 YYEEEE. This CDR3 is CASSLVFIGERGAGNEQFF. DNA for the CDR3: TGTGCCAGCAGCTTGGTATTTATTGGAGAGCGGGGGGCCGGGAATGAGCAGTTCTTC.

Only one count was recorded for this clone. The rearrangement uses TRBV5-1 and TRBJ1-4; 7 bases are shared with TRBD1. Trimming cost V 4 bases and J 8 bases; bases outside gene matches: 14. Looked up from germline, CDR1 is SGHRS and CDR2 is YFSETQ. CDR3 size: 16 residues. The CDR3 coding sequence is TGCGCCAGCAGCCCGAACATGCGGACAGGAAAAGAAAAACTGTTTTTT. This encodes CASSPNMRTGKEKLFF.

CDR3 DNA sequence: TGTGCCAGCAGCGACACCTGGGGAACAGGGACCTATGGCTACACCTTC. Translating gives CASSDTWGTGTYGYTF. The V call is TRBV11-2, the J call TRBJ1-2; D perhaps matches TRBD1 (6 bases). Germline V gene lookup returns CDR1 SGHAT and CDR2 FQNNGV. The CDR3 is 16 residues long. V was trimmed by 5 bases and J by 4 bases, leaving 20 bases between them.

This chain links TRBV29-1 with TRBJ2-1; D is undetermined. Germline values: CDR1 SQVTM, CDR2 ANQGSEA. The germline V and J ends were trimmed by 0 bases and 9 bases, with 12 bases remaining between them. The CDR3 covers 13 residues. For the CDR3, the DNA is TGCAGCGTTGAAGATCTGGGTACGGGTGAGCAGTTCTTC. Translating gives CSVEDLGTGEQFF.

This clone showed up just once. The CDR3 does not end in the conserved phenylalanine or tryptophan, so this is likely a read error. This sequence joins TRBV6-1 and TRBJ1-5; 8 nucleotides match TRBD1. V lost 1 base and J lost 12; bases outside the gene matches: 11. The CDR3 runs to 15 residues. Germline CDR1 reads MNHNS; CDR2 reads SASEGT. The CDR3 DNA reads TGTGCCAGCAGTGAAGTGTCAGGGGGCAAGAGAGACCAGCATCTT. Its protein product is CASSEVSGGKRDQHL.

The chain couples TRBV5-1 to TRBJ2-1, with 7 bases aligning to TRBD1. This CDR3 is 15 amino acids long. Germline V CDR1 and CDR2: SGHRS, YFSETQ. V was clipped by 3 bases and J by 9 bases; unmatched bases: 12. In nucleotides, the CDR3 is TGCGCCAGCAGCTCGCCCTACCAGTACAGGGGTGAGCAGTTCTTC. Protein sequence: CASSSPYQYRGEQFF.

V usage is TRBV15 and J usage is TRBJ1-5; TRBD1 aligns across 7 bases. This CDR3 comprises 17 residues. Germline V lookup: CDR1 LNHNV, CDR2 YYDKDF (reference sequence). The trim removed 2 bases at V and 6 bases at J, leaving 13 bases unmatched. Written as DNA, the CDR3 is TGTGCCACCAGCAGACCTGAGGAGGGGACAGAAAGTCAGCCCCAGCATTTT. Residues: CATSRPEEGTESQPQHF.

The genes are TRBV6-5 and TRBJ1-5; TRBD1 might be the D (6 bases). Between the trimmed V and J ends, which lost 6 bases and 9 bases, there was a span of 15 bases. Per the germline V gene, CDR1 is MNHEY and CDR2 is SVGAGI. This CDR3 contains 13 residues. The CDR3 here is CASRPQGSGPQHF. DNA of the CDR3: TGTGCCAGCAGACCACAGGGATCAGGGCCCCAGCATTTT.

The rearrangement uses TRBV19 and TRBJ2-7; the D is unclear. CDR3 length: 13 amino acids. Trimming cost V 0 bases and J 7 bases, with 10 bases left between them. The germline V gene has CDR1 LNHDA and CDR2 SQIVND (reference sequence). CDR3 residues: CASSIDRVGEQYF. DNA for the CDR3: TGTGCCAGTAGTATAGATCGGGTCGGGGAGCAGTACTTC.

The table lists this clone with a count of one. This chain uses TRBV5-1 with TRBJ1-2; no clear D gene. The CDR3 sequence is 15 residues long. The germline V gene has CDR1 SGHRS and CDR2 YFSETQ. The V end lost 4 bases, the J end lost 6 bases, and 19 bases lay between the germline ends. The CDR3 sequence: CASSPPGVTRDGYTF. In DNA form, the CDR3 reads TGCGCCAGCAGCCCCCCCGGCGTTACGCGGGATGGCTACACCTTC.

This clone was picked up a small number of times. The chain has TRBV4-1 and TRBJ2-6, with 8 bases matching TRBD1. Looked up from germline, CDR1 is MGHRA and CDR2 is YSYEKL. CDR3 length: 19 amino acids. The V gene end was trimmed by 0 bases and the J gene end by 0 bases; junction bases not matched to a gene: 7. CDR3 amino acids: CASSQDVDRGPSGANVLTF. CDR3 DNA: TGCGCCAGCAGCCAAGATGTAGACAGGGGACCCTCTGGGGCCAACGTCCTGACTTTC.

The chain recombines TRBV4-3 with TRBJ2-1, with 8 bases aligning to TRBD2. Germline-derived CDR1 and CDR2 are LGHNA and YSLEER. The CDR3 runs to 18 residues. J was trimmed by 0 bases and V by 1 base; bases with no gene match: 8. CDR3 nucleotides: TGCGCCAGCAGCCAAGCCCCAAATAGCGGGAACTCCTACAATGAGCAGTTCTTC. It yields the protein CASSQAPNSGNSYNEQFF.

This chain joins TRBV21-1 and TRBJ1-4; the table's TRBD1 call for D was not verified on the DNA. TRBV21-1 is given as a pseudogene. The CDR3 runs to 20 residues. The CDR3 coding sequence is TGTGCCAGCAGCAAAAACCCGTCGACAGGGAGAAGGATAACTAATGAAAAACTGTTTTTT. It specifies CASSKNPSTGRRITNEKLFF.

V is TRBV11-1 and J is TRBJ2-5, with a tentative D call TRBD2 (5 bases). V lost 2 bases and J 2 bases, leaving 15 bases between the germline ends. The CDR3 totals 16 residues. CDR1 SGHAT and CDR2 FQDESV come from the germline V gene (reference sequence). CDR3 sequence (DNA): TGTGCCAGCAGCTTAAATGGGAGCGGCCTACAAGAGACCCAGTACTTC. It yields the protein CASSLNGSGLQETQYF. The full variable domain, rest sourced from reference TRBV11-1 and TRBJ2-5, is EAEVAQSPRYKITEKSQAVAFWCDPISGHATLYWYRQILGQGPELLVQFQDESVVDDSQLPKDRFSAERLKGVDSTLKIQPAELGDSAMYLCASSLNGSGLQETQYFGPGTRLLVL.

The chain joins TRBV19 to TRBJ2-1; 9 bases fit TRBD2. Germline loops: CDR1 LNHDA, CDR2 SQIVND (reference sequence). This CDR3 spans 19 amino acids. Trimming cost V 4 bases and J 2 bases; bases outside gene matches: 15. In nucleotides, the CDR3 is TGTGCCAGTAGTAGACCTACCCTTAGCGGGAGTAGGCCCTACAATGAGCAGTTCTTC. Residues: CASSRPTLSGSRPYNEQFF.

The rearrangement joins TRBV14 to TRBJ2-7, with TRBD2 matching over 9 bases. The CDR3 runs to 18 residues. With 4 bases clipped from V and 0 bases from J, the junction kept 13 bases outside the gene matches. Germline V gives CDR1 SGHDN, CDR2 FVKESK. CDR3 nucleotides: TGTGCCAGCAGCCCCACAGAATTGTCTAGCGGGATCTCCTACGAGCAGTACTTC. This codes for CASSPTELSSGISYEQYF.

V is TRBV28 and J is TRBJ1-2; 7 bases align to TRBD1. CDR1 MDHEN and CDR2 SYDVKM come from the germline V gene. The CDR3 runs 12 residues. Germline trimming cut 8 bases from V and 5 bases from J; bases unmatched to any gene: 5. The CDR3 loop reads CASGDSPYGYTF. In DNA, the CDR3 is TGTGCCAGCGGGGACAGCCCGTATGGCTACACCTTC.

The V and J genes are TRBV6-5 and TRBJ2-5; 8 nucleotides line up with TRBD2. Germline V gene data show CDR1 as MNHEY and CDR2 as SVGAGI. V lost 7 bases, J lost 5 bases, and 12 bases stayed unmatched. The CDR3 loop spans 15 amino acids. The CDR3 DNA follows: TGTGCCAGCACGCCGGGGGGGGAGAGACGCGAGACCCAGTACTTC. Protein: CASTPGGERRETQYF.

V is TRBV4-3 and J is TRBJ2-3; 10 bases line up with TRBD2. The CDR3 is made up of 21 amino acids. V was clipped by 0 bases and J by 1 base; unmatched bases: 16. Per the germline V gene, CDR1 is LGHNA and CDR2 is YSLEER. The CDR3 DNA is TGCGCCAGCAGCCAAGACGAACCCGGAGCGGGGGGGCCGTCTGGCACAGATACGCAGTATTTT. Its protein product is CASSQDEPGAGGPSGTDTQYF.

The CDR3 nucleotides read TGTGCCACCAGCAGAGGGCGTTTCGGCAGGCAAGTGAAGAACACTGAAGCTTTCTTT. Protein product: CATSRGRFGRQVKNTEAFF. V gene TRBV15 combines with J gene TRBJ1-1; D gene unclear. This CDR3 region has 19 residues. Per germline, CDR1 LNHNV and CDR2 YYDKDF (reference sequence). With 1 base removed from V and 1 base from J, the gap between germline ends came to 22 bases.

The chain couples TRBV7-9 to TRBJ2-2; D is unresolved. Germline values: CDR1 SEHNR, CDR2 FQNEAQ (reference sequence). V lost 6 bases and J 2 bases, leaving 10 bases between the germline ends. This CDR3 contains 14 residues. Here the CDR3 DNA reads TGTGCCAGCAGGTTCACACCCAACACCGGGGAGCTGTTTTTT. Translation: CASRFTPNTGELFF.

The chain has TRBV12-5 and TRBJ2-5; no definite D call. CDR3 length: 11 amino acids. Germline V gene sequence: CDR1 LGHNT, CDR2 FRNRAP. Trimming shortened V by 3 bases and J by 3 bases, and 2 bases separated the two germline ends. This chain's CDR3 is CASGFKETQYF. CDR3 DNA: TGTGCTAGTGGTTTTAAAGAGACCCAGTACTTC.

This chain links TRBV2 with TRBJ2-1; the match to TRBD2 covers 8 bases. V dropped 8 bases and J dropped 0; count of bases not matched to a gene: 9. Germline loops: CDR1 SNHLY, CDR2 FYNNEI. The CDR3 extends over 16 amino acids. The CDR3 loop is CASWSPGGGSYNEQFF. The CDR3 DNA sequence: TGTGCCAGCTGGTCTCCGGGAGGGGGCTCCTACAATGAGCAGTTCTTC.

The rearrangement links TRBV7-8 to TRBJ2-7; 8 bases match TRBD1. The CDR3 is made up of 19 amino acids. CDR1 and CDR2 (germline): SGHVS, FQNEAQ. After removal of 2 bases from V and 0 bases from J, the junction contained 15 bases not matched to a gene. CDR3 in DNA: TGTGCCAGCAGCTTACCCCCGGGACAGGACGGTGTCGACTCCTACGAGCAGTACTTC. It specifies CASSLPPGQDGVDSYEQYF.

The chain couples TRBV9 to TRBJ2-1; D gene unclear. Trimming took 0 bases from V and 0 from J, leaving 4 bases between them. The CDR3 sequence is 14 residues long. From germline, CDR1 is SGDLS and CDR2 YYNGEE. CDR3 residues: CASSVGSSYNEQFF. As DNA, the CDR3 is TGTGCCAGCAGCGTAGGGAGCTCCTACAATGAGCAGTTCTTC.